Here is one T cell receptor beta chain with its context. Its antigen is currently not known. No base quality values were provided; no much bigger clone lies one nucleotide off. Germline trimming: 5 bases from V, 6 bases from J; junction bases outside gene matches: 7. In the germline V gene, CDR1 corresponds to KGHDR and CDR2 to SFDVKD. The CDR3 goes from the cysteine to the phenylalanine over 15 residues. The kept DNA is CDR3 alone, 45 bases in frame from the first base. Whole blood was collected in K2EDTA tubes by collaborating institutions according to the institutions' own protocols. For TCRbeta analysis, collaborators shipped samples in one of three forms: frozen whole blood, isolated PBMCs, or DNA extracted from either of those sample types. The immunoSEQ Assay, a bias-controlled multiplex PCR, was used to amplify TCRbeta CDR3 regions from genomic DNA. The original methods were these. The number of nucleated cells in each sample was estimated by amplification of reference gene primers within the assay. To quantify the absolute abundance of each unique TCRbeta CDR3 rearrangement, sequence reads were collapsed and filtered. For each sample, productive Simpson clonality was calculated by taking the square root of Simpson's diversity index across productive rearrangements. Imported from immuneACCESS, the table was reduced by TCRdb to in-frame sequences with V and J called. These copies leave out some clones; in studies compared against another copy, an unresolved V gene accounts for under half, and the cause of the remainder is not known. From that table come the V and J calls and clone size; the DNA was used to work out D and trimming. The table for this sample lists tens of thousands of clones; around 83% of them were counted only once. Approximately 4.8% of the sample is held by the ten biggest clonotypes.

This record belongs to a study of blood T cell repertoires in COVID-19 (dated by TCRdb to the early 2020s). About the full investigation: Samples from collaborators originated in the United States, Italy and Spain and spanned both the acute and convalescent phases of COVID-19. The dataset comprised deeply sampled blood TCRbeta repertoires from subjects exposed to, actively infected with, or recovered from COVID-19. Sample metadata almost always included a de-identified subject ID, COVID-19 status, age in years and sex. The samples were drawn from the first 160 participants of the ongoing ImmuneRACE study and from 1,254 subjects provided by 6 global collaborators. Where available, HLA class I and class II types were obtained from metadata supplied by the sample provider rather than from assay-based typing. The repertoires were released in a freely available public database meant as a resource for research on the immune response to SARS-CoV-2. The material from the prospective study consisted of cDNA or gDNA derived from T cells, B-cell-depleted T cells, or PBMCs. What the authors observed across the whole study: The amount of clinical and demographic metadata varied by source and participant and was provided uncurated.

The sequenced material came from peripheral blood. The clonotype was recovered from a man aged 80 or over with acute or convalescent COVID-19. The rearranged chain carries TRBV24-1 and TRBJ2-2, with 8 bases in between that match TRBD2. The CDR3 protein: CATSGPSAGAGELFF. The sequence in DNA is TGTGCCACCAGTGGCCCCTCAGCGGGAGCCGGGGAGCTGTTTTTT.